This T cell receptor beta chain was found in a study of neurological immune-mediated disorders. Trimming shortened V by 1 base and J by 7 bases, and 11 bases separated the two germline ends. Germline CDR1 is LNHNV and CDR2 is YYDKDF (reference sequence). The CDR3 has 14 amino acids. There are many counts of this clonotype. TCRdb re-derived calls from the 5' RACE reads in MiXCR, one entry per CDR3 protein. The repertoire holds some 50,000 distinct CDR3 sequences, about a quarter seen once, with 20% to 25% in the top ten. Unsorted libraries came from 2 million PBMCs stored at -80 °C. This chain connects TRBV15 to TRBJ1-5, with D hard to call. The sequenced sample was PBMCs. This TCR derives from a woman between 65 and 79 years old in good health. The CDR3 protein is CATSRAVGGQPQHF. CDR3 bases: TGTGCCACCAGCAGAGCCGTGGGTGGCCAGCCCCAGCATTTT. The variable domain in full, with the rest retrieved from reference TRBV15 and TRBJ1-5, is DAMVIQNPRYQVTQFGKPVTLSCSQTLNHNVMYWYQQKSSQAPKLLFHYYDKDFNNEADTPDNFQSRRPNTSFCFLDIRSPGLGDTAMYLCATSRAVGGQPQHFGDGTRLSIL.